One and the same sample provided the 5 T cell receptor beta chains below, sequenced in a study of blood T cell repertoires in COVID-19. Measured with immunoSEQ multiplex PCR; TCRdb has only the in-frame clones, and not every one. The sample includes roughly 230,000 clones, roughly 84% of them seen just once. The sequenced material came from peripheral blood. All receptors derive from a man aged 35 to 55 with acute or convalescent COVID-19.

This clone was seen once. The chain employs TRBV5-1 and TRBJ2-7; TRBD1 agrees at 9 bases. Germline loops: CDR1 SGHRS, CDR2 YFSETQ. V was clipped by 2 bases and J by 5 bases; unmatched bases: 8. The CDR3 is 15 amino acids. This chain's CDR3 is CASSLQGQGVNEQYF. For the CDR3, the DNA is TGCGCCAGCAGCTTACAGGGACAGGGAGTCAACGAGCAGTACTTC.

The V call is TRBV3-1 (or the pseudogene TRBV3-2), the J call TRBJ1-2; tentatively, D is TRBD1 (6 bases). This CDR3 contains 13 residues. V lost 4 bases to trimming and J lost 7 bases, with 13 bases between them. The germline V gene encodes CDR1 LGHDT and CDR2 YNNKEL (reference sequence). In DNA form, the CDR3 reads TGTGCCAGCAGCCCCAGCAGGGGTGCTGGCTACACCTTC. It codes for CASSPSRGAGYTF.

The chain has TRBV15 and TRBJ1-4; 7 bases agree with TRBD1. CDR1 and CDR2 (germline): LNHNV, YYDKDF (reference sequence). J lost 7 bases, V lost 1 base, and 9 bases had no gene match. The length of the CDR3 is 16 residues. The CDR3 region has the DNA TGTGCCACCAGCAGAGTCACAGGGGCGAATATTGAAAAACTGTTTTTT. Protein: CATSRVTGANIEKLFF.

V usage is TRBV11-2 and J usage is TRBJ1-1; TRBD1 is a possible D gene (5 bases). This CDR3 contains 15 residues. Germline CDR1 and CDR2: SGHAT and FQNNGV. Trimming stripped 5 bases from V and 2 bases from J, with 15 bases between. The CDR3 spells CASSAFAGGNTEAFF. In DNA, the CDR3 is TGTGCCAGCAGCGCTTTTGCCGGGGGAAACACTGAAGCTTTCTTT.

This sequence joins TRBV7-9 and TRBJ2-5; D possibly corresponds to TRBD2 (5 bases). Germline V lookup: CDR1 SEHNR, CDR2 FQNEAQ (reference sequence). CDR3 length: 15 residues. V lost 5 bases, J lost 2 bases, and 15 bases lay in between. The CDR3 loop is CASSATSYQQETQYF. The CDR3 bases are TGTGCCAGCAGCGCTACTAGTTACCAACAAGAGACCCAGTACTTC.